This entry lists 27 T cell receptor beta chains sequenced from one sample in a study of blood T cell repertoires in COVID-19. Some clones are missing from TCRdb's copy, which holds only in-frame ones; the method was immunoSEQ multiplex PCR. Counted here are over 200,000 clones, roughly 86% occurring once; the ten biggest clones make up roughly 0.8%. Sequencing input: peripheral blood. Receptors were obtained from a woman in her 30s with acute or convalescent COVID-19.

The chain has TRBV6-6 and TRBJ2-7, with 9 positions matching TRBD2. The CDR3 totals 15 residues. Germline V gene lookup returns CDR1 MNHNY and CDR2 SVGAGI (reference sequence). V trimming: 2 bases; J trimming: 2 bases; junction bases outside the gene matches: 4. The CDR3 bases are TGTGCCAGCAGTTACGTAGCTAGCGGGACCTACGAGCAGTACTTC. Protein sequence: CASSYVASGTYEQYF.

The chain carries TRBV18 and TRBJ2-6; D remains ambiguous. V was shortened by 2 bases and J by 0 bases, with 11 bases between the two germline ends. The CDR3 loop spans 17 amino acids. Germline V gene data show CDR1 as KGHSH and CDR2 as LQKENI. CDR3 nucleotide sequence: TGTGCCAGCTCACCAACGAGAGGCCTCTCTGGGGCCAACGTCCTGACTTTC. This codes for CASSPTRGLSGANVLTF.

The chain links TRBV6-2 or TRBV6-3 to TRBJ1-2, with 8 positions matching TRBD1. J was trimmed by 4 bases and V by 4 bases; bases with no gene match: 5. Germline CDR1 is MNHEY and CDR2 is SVGEGT. This CDR3 spans 14 amino acids. Here the CDR3 DNA reads TGTGCCAGCAGTTTGACAGGGGTTGCCTATGGCTACACCTTC. Protein product: CASSLTGVAYGYTF.

This sequence joins TRBV11-2 and TRBJ1-1; D unclear. Trimming removed 3 bases at V and 1 base at J, with 12 bases between. CDR3 length equals 15 residues. Germline-derived CDR1 and CDR2 are SGHAT and FQNNGV. CDR3 bases: TGTGCCAGCAGCTTCTCAGTGGGGAGGAACACTGAAGCTTTCTTT. Encoded protein: CASSFSVGRNTEAFF. The full variable domain, with the rest looked up from reference TRBV11-2 and TRBJ1-1, is EAGVAQSPRYKIIEKRQSVAFWCNPISGHATLYWYQQILGQGPKLLIQFQNNGVVDDSQLPKDRFSAERLKGVDSTLKIQPAKLEDSAVYLCASSFSVGRNTEAFFGQGTRLTVV.

This chain connects TRBV19 to TRBJ1-6; possibly TRBD1 for D (5 bases). With 7 bases removed from V and 3 bases from J, the gap between germline ends came to 13 bases. This CDR3 is built from 15 residues. Per the germline V gene, CDR1 is LNHDA and CDR2 is SQIVND (reference sequence). The CDR3 loop reads CASMGSGGYNSPLHF. CDR3 sequence (DNA): TGTGCCAGTATGGGTTCGGGGGGCTATAATTCACCCCTCCACTTT. Together with reference TRBV19 and TRBJ1-6, the CDR3 gives the full variable domain: DGGITQSPKYLFRKEGQNVTLSCEQNLNHDAMYWYRQDPGQGLRLIYYSQIVNDFQKGDIAEGYSVSREKKESFPLTVTSAQKNPTAFYLCASMGSGGYNSPLHFGNGTRLTVT.

The chain recombines TRBV5-1 with TRBJ2-7; no definite D call. Looked up from germline, CDR1 is SGHRS and CDR2 is YFSETQ. The CDR3 runs 13 residues. V was shortened by 4 bases and J by 4 bases, with 12 bases between the two germline ends. DNA for the CDR3: TGCGCCAGCAGCCCGACGGGTAGATACGAGCAGTACTTC. Translated, it gives CASSPTGRYEQYF.

The V gene is TRBV27, the J gene TRBJ1-1; D not certain. Germline V CDR1 and CDR2: MNHEY, SMNVEV (reference sequence). This CDR3 is built from 11 residues. Between the trimmed V and J ends, which lost 7 bases and 3 bases, there was a span of 6 bases. CDR3 bases: TGTGCCAGCATGAGCTACACTGAAGCTTTCTTT. It yields the protein CASMSYTEAFF.

The chain employs TRBV7-2 and TRBJ1-4; 9 bases match TRBD1. Germline V gene lookup returns CDR1 SGHTA and CDR2 FQGNSA. J lost 8 bases, V lost 5 bases, and 6 bases had no gene match. The CDR3 runs 14 residues. The DNA of the CDR3 is TGTGCCAGCAGCCGGGACAGGGTTGGAGAAAAACTGTTTTTT. It codes for CASSRDRVGEKLFF.

V gene TRBV6-2 or TRBV6-3 combines with J gene TRBJ2-5; the D gene is possibly TRBD1 (5 bases). V was pared by 2 bases and J by 5 bases, with 12 bases between. The germline CDR1 and CDR2 sequences are MNHEY and SVGEGT. CDR3 length: 14 amino acids. DNA of the CDR3: TGTGCCAGCAGTTACGTAGGGGCTGGGGAGACCCAGTACTTC. The encoded protein is CASSYVGAGETQYF.

The chain is built from TRBV10-3 and TRBJ1-2; tentative D call: TRBD1 (6 bases). Germline V CDR1 and CDR2: ENHRY, SYGVKD. Trimming took off 2 bases at V and 4 bases at J, with 14 bases between the two ends. The CDR3 consists of 15 residues. CDR3 amino acids: CAISEGPTGSYGYTF. CDR3 nucleotides: TGTGCCATCAGTGAGGGGCCCACAGGGAGCTATGGCTACACCTTC.

The rearrangement uses TRBV3-1 (or the pseudogene TRBV3-2) and TRBJ1-6, with D unresolved. Trimming removed 4 bases from V and 5 bases from J, with 6 bases in between. This CDR3 has 13 residues. Looked up from germline, CDR1 is LGHDT and CDR2 is YNNKEL (reference sequence). CDR3 residues: CASSLTDNSPLHF. The CDR3 DNA reads TGTGCCAGCAGCCTCACAGATAATTCACCCCTCCACTTT.

This clone was detected once. V and J are TRBV11-3 and TRBJ1-1; D unclear. CDR3 length: 13 amino acids. Trimming stripped 6 bases from V and 1 base from J, with 9 bases between. Germline CDR1 is SGHNT and CDR2 is YENEEA. The CDR3 here is CASSGRGNTEAFF. The CDR3 DNA is TGTGCCAGCAGTGGACGGGGGAACACTGAAGCTTTCTTT. The whole variable domain, remainder taken from reference TRBV11-3 and TRBJ1-1, is EAGVVQSPRYKIIEKKQPVAFWCNPISGHNTLYWYLQNLGQGPELLIRYENEEAVDDSQLPKDRFSAERLKGVDSTLKIQPAELGDSAVYLCASSGRGNTEAFFGQGTRLTVV.

V and J are TRBV4-2 and TRBJ2-1, with 11 bases matching TRBD2. The CDR3 length is 18 residues. V gave up 3 bases and J gave up 0 bases; unmatched junction bases: 7. Germline V gene data show CDR1 as LGHNA and CDR2 as YNFKEQ. CDR3 DNA: TGTGCCAGCAGCCACGGGACTAGCGGCCGGAGCTCCTACAATGAGCAGTTCTTC. This codes for CASSHGTSGRSSYNEQFF.

The CDR3 nucleotides read TGTGCCAGCAGTTACGCCCCAGGGTTACCAAATGAAAAACTGTTTTTT. Its translation is CASSYAPGLPNEKLFF. This chain uses TRBV27 with TRBJ1-4; D may be TRBD1 (5 bases). V lost 4 bases and J lost 5, with 17 bases in between. CDR3 length equals 16 residues. Germline CDR1 MNHEY, CDR2 SMNVEV (reference sequence).

The rearrangement uses TRBV6-2 or TRBV6-3 and TRBJ1-2; 7 nucleotides align to TRBD1. J gave up 7 bases and V 5 bases, and 4 bases lay outside the gene matches. The CDR3 is 12 residues long. Germline V gene sequence: CDR1 MNHEY, CDR2 SVGEGT. This CDR3 reads CASSPGTAGYTF. CDR3 coding DNA: TGTGCCAGCAGTCCGGGGACAGCTGGCTACACCTTC.

The chain joins TRBV19 to TRBJ2-7; 7 bases map to TRBD2. The CDR3 is 14 residues long. CDR1 is LNHDA, CDR2 SQIVND, per germline (reference sequence). The V segment lost 2 bases and the J segment 2 bases; nucleotides outside the gene matches: 3. The CDR3 here is CASSISSGPYEQYF. CDR3 DNA: TGTGCCAGTAGTATATCTAGCGGCCCCTACGAGCAGTACTTC.

V gene TRBV12-3 or TRBV12-4 combines with J gene TRBJ2-1; 8 bases are shared with TRBD2. The CDR3 loop spans 11 amino acids. V was clipped by 7 bases and J by 8 bases; unmatched bases: 1. Here the CDR3 reads CASKREYEQFF. In DNA, the CDR3 is TGTGCCAGCAAGCGGGAGTATGAGCAGTTCTTC.

This chain uses TRBV5-6 with TRBJ2-5, with 10 bases fitting TRBD1. J gave up 5 bases and V 4 bases, and 8 bases lay outside the gene matches. Germline lookup yields CDR1 SGHDT and CDR2 YYEEEE. This CDR3 has 15 amino acids. The CDR3 region is CASSPLGQGDETQYF. CDR3 nucleotide sequence: TGTGCCAGCAGCCCGCTAGGACAGGGGGACGAGACCCAGTACTTC. Full variable domain (remainder filled in from reference TRBV5-6 and TRBJ2-5): DAGVTQSPTHLIKTRGQQVTLRCSPKSGHDTVSWYQQALGQGPQFIFQYYEEEERQRGNFPDRFSGHQFPNYSSELNVNALLLGDSALYLCASSPLGQGDETQYFGPGTRLLVL.

The J gene is TRBJ2-3, the V gene TRBV5-1, with TRBD2 matching 14 bases. The CDR3 spans 19 residues. Germline values: CDR1 SGHRS, CDR2 YFSETQ. The trim removed 2 bases at V and 2 bases at J, leaving 10 bases unmatched. The chain's CDR3 is CASSLYGTSGSALTDTQYF. The CDR3 bases are TGCGCCAGCAGCTTATACGGGACTAGCGGGAGCGCACTCACAGATACGCAGTATTTT.

The rearrangement links TRBV5-1 to TRBJ2-1, with TRBD2 matching 9 bases. The V and J ends lost 5 bases and 2 bases, in that order; junction bases with no gene match: 5. Per the germline V gene, CDR1 is SGHRS and CDR2 is YFSETQ. This CDR3 has 15 amino acids. CDR3 nucleotide sequence: TGCGCCAGCAGGACCCTAGCGGGAACCTACAATGAGCAGTTCTTC. Residues: CASRTLAGTYNEQFF.

The chain carries TRBV7-2 and TRBJ2-3; the match to TRBD2 covers 8 bases. Per germline, CDR1 SGHTA and CDR2 FQGNSA. Trimming removed 3 bases from V and 5 bases from J; junction bases left unmatched: 10. The CDR3 sequence is 16 residues long. The CDR3 loop is CASSFTMFGREDTQYF. DNA for the CDR3: TGTGCCAGCAGCTTCACTATGTTCGGGAGGGAAGATACGCAGTATTTT.

The V and J genes are TRBV24-1 and TRBJ1-5; the match to TRBD1 covers 8 bases. V shed 7 bases and J 5 bases; nucleotides not matched to a gene: 3. The germline V gene encodes CDR1 KGHDR and CDR2 SFDVKD. The CDR3 has 13 residues. CDR3 loop: CATRDRVDQPQHF. In nucleotides, the CDR3 is TGTGCCACCAGGGACAGGGTTGATCAGCCCCAGCATTTT.

The chain employs TRBV9 and TRBJ2-1, with TRBD1 matching 7 bases. The V and J ends lost 3 bases and 9 bases, in that order; junction bases with no gene match: 6. The CDR3 covers 13 residues. CDR1 and CDR2 from the germline V gene are SGDLS and YYNGEE. The CDR3 nucleotides read TGTGCCAGCAGCGCGAGACAGGGTGGTGAGCAGTTCTTC. Encoded protein: CASSARQGGEQFF.

This chain connects TRBV7-9 to TRBJ2-1, with D unclear. V lost 2 bases, J lost 4 bases, and 9 bases lay in between. The CDR3 runs to 14 residues. From germline, CDR1 is SEHNR and CDR2 FQNEAQ (reference sequence). This chain's CDR3 is CASSLQMRYNEQFF. CDR3 in DNA: TGTGCCAGCAGCTTACAGATGCGGTACAATGAGCAGTTCTTC.

CDR3 in amino acids: CASSPHRVGLIPEAFF. The CDR3 DNA follows: TGTGCCAGCTCACCACACAGGGTCGGTTTAATCCCTGAAGCTTTCTTT. The chain is built from TRBV18 and TRBJ1-1, with D tentatively TRBD1 (6 bases). The germline V gene encodes CDR1 KGHSH and CDR2 LQKENI. Trimming left V 1 base short and J 6 bases short, with 18 bases between. The CDR3 extends over 16 amino acids.

The CDR3 region is CASSEQGTGGTGELFF. DNA of the CDR3: TGTGCCAGCAGTGAACAAGGGACAGGCGGCACCGGGGAGCTGTTTTTT. V usage is TRBV6-1 and J usage is TRBJ2-2; 8 positions match TRBD1. The CDR3 extends over 16 amino acids. The V and J ends lost 2 bases and 4 bases, in that order; junction bases with no gene match: 6. Germline CDR1 and CDR2: MNHNS and SASEGT.

The chain employs TRBV7-2 and TRBJ2-7, with 8 bases identical to TRBD2. V was clipped by 2 bases and J by 2 bases; unmatched bases: 5. CDR3 size: 15 residues. Per the germline V gene, CDR1 is SGHTA and CDR2 is FQGNSA. CDR3 nucleotide sequence: TGTGCCAGCAGCTTATCCGGGACTAGAGCCTACGAGCAGTACTTC. This codes for CASSLSGTRAYEQYF.